Presented here are 26 T cell receptor beta chains from one specimen sequenced in a study of cytomegalovirus exposure and HLA in healthy donors. This PCR relied on a set of 60 Vbeta primers and 13 Jbeta primers. Measured with immunoSEQ multiplex PCR; TCRdb has only the in-frame clones, and not every one. The table records a few hundred thousand clones, less than 85% of them present only once. The sequenced sample was PBMCs. These receptors were collected from a girl aged 2-15 years in good health and CMV-seronegative.

The chain links TRBV6-5 to TRBJ2-7, with TRBD2 matching over 7 bases. Per germline, CDR1 MNHEY and CDR2 SVGAGI. The CDR3 covers 14 residues. The V gene end was trimmed by 5 bases and the J gene end by 0 bases; junction bases not matched to a gene: 4. The DNA for the CDR3 is TGTGCCAGCAGTATGGGAGGGCTCTCCTACGAGCAGTACTTC. Translation: CASSMGGLSYEQYF.

The chain recombines TRBV5-4 with TRBJ2-7; the D gene is possibly TRBD1 (6 bases). This CDR3 contains 16 residues. Germline assignment: CDR1 SGHNT and CDR2 YYREEE (reference sequence). V lost 6 bases and J lost 0, with 19 bases in between. DNA of the CDR3: TGTGCCAGCATGTTCTCTCCCGGGACACTCTCCTACGAGCAGTACTTC. Encoded protein: CASMFSPGTLSYEQYF.

The gene calls are TRBV7-3 and TRBJ2-3; 7 bases fit TRBD1. The V gene's germline CDR1 is SGHTA and CDR2 FQGTGA. The CDR3 length is 14 residues. V was pared by 3 bases and J by 6 bases, with 6 bases of the junction left unmatched. CDR3 coding DNA: TGTGCCAGCAGCTTGACAGGGTCAGGGGATACGCAGTATTTT. Protein: CASSLTGSGDTQYF.

The J gene is TRBJ2-1, the V gene TRBV30, with D possibly TRBD2 on 6 matching bases. CDR1 and CDR2 (germline): GTSNPN, SVGIG (reference sequence). V was shortened by 3 bases and J by 4 bases, with 10 bases between the two germline ends. The CDR3 loop spans 13 amino acids. This CDR3 is CAWRAGSYNEQFF. In DNA form, the CDR3 reads TGTGCCTGGAGGGCGGGGTCGTACAATGAGCAGTTCTTC.

The chain combines TRBV14 with TRBJ2-3, with 13 bases lining up with TRBD2. Germline trimming cut 4 bases from V and 6 bases from J; bases unmatched to any gene: 10. Germline CDR1 and CDR2: SGHDN and FVKESK. The CDR3 length is 17 residues. CDR3 in DNA: TGTGCCAGCAGCCCACCTGGACTAGCGGGAGTATGGGATACGCAGTATTTT. This codes for CASSPPGLAGVWDTQYF.

This clone was seen a single time. This sequence joins TRBV2 and TRBJ2-7; weak D call: TRBD2 (6 bases). CDR1 is SNHLY and CDR2 is FYNNEI in the germline V gene. Deletions cut 8 bases from V and 4 bases from J, with 12 bases between. The CDR3 is made up of 12 amino acids. The CDR3 region is CASRGTPYEQYF. DNA of the CDR3: TGTGCCAGCCGGGGGACTCCATACGAGCAGTACTTC.

The chain carries TRBV5-1 and TRBJ2-1; D call uncertain. Germline V gene sequence: CDR1 SGHRS, CDR2 YFSETQ. The CDR3 runs 15 residues. Trimming cost V 0 bases and J 0 bases, with 7 bases left between them. CDR3 bases: TGCGCCAGCAGCTTGGGAGGTTTCTCCTACAATGAGCAGTTCTTC. Amino acids: CASSLGGFSYNEQFF.

The chain joins TRBV5-1 to TRBJ1-1; TRBD1 aligns across 10 bases. Germline assignment: CDR1 SGHRS and CDR2 YFSETQ. Trimming removed 5 bases from V and 7 bases from J; junction bases left unmatched: 2. The CDR3 spans 12 residues. The CDR3 coding sequence is TGCGCCAGCAGTTGGACAGGGGGTGAAGCTTTCTTT. Amino acid sequence: CASSWTGGEAFF.

The chain joins TRBV19 to TRBJ1-5; no firm D call. The length of the CDR3 is 15 residues. V dropped 0 bases and J dropped 1 base, with 7 bases sitting between them. From germline, CDR1 is LNHDA and CDR2 SQIVND (reference sequence). The CDR3 spells CASSIDAGSNQPQHF. As DNA, the CDR3 is TGTGCCAGTAGTATAGATGCGGGAAGCAATCAGCCCCAGCATTTT.

V is TRBV5-4 and J is TRBJ2-7; maybe TRBD2 (5 bases). Trimming took 0 bases from V and 2 from J, leaving 12 bases between them. The CDR3 is 15 residues long. The V gene's germline CDR1 is SGHNT and CDR2 YYREEE (reference sequence). CDR3 protein: CASSLASGLAYEQYF. The CDR3 DNA reads TGTGCCAGCAGCTTGGCCAGCGGATTGGCCTACGAGCAGTACTTC. Looking up the rest from reference TRBV5-4 and TRBJ2-7 gives the full variable domain: ETGVTQSPTHLIKTRGQQVTLRCSSQSGHNTVSWYQQALGQGPQFIFQYYREEENGRGNFPPRFSGLQFPNYSSELNVNALELDDSALYLCASSLASGLAYEQYFGPGTRLTVT.

On this clone: The junction does not match germline at one end; this may be a read error. The CDR3 is CASSLDRVDGYTF. The CDR3 DNA sequence: TGTGCCAGCAGTTTAGACAGGGTCGATGGCTACACCTTC. This sequence joins TRBV7-9 and TRBJ1-2; 7 nucleotides agree with TRBD1. The CDR3 has 13 amino acids. Germline CDR1 SEHNR, CDR2 FQNEAQ (reference sequence).

This clone was observed a few times. V usage is TRBV28 and J usage is TRBJ1-2; weak D call: TRBD1 (6 bases). The germline V gene encodes CDR1 MDHEN and CDR2 SYDVKM. The CDR3 extends over 14 amino acids. V lost 5 bases and J lost 2, with 12 bases in between. Here the CDR3 DNA reads TGTGCCAGCAGTCCCCGACAGGAAAACTATGGCTACACCTTC. Translated, it gives CASSPRQENYGYTF.

This chain links TRBV7-8 with TRBJ2-6; maybe TRBD2 (6 bases). V lost 5 bases and J 0 bases, leaving 17 bases between the germline ends. Germline V lookup: CDR1 SGHVS, CDR2 FQNEAQ. The CDR3 loop spans 18 amino acids. CDR3 sequence: CASSTPEDYASGANVLTF. Written as DNA, the CDR3 is TGTGCCAGCAGCACCCCTGAGGACTACGCCTCTGGGGCCAACGTCCTGACTTTC.

A few counts support this clone. J is TRBJ1-6 and V is TRBV29-1, with 10 bases aligning to TRBD1. The V segment lost 8 bases and the J segment 5 bases; nucleotides outside the gene matches: 6. Germline CDR1 and CDR2: SQVTM and ANQGSEA. The CDR3 contains 14 residues. For the CDR3, the DNA is TGCAGCACCCGGACAGGGGGTGATAATTCACCCCTCCACTTT. Protein product: CSTRTGGDNSPLHF.

This clone has a handful of counts. V usage is TRBV5-1 and J usage is TRBJ1-1; the D gene is possibly TRBD1 (6 bases). The CDR3 contains 14 residues. Germline V gives CDR1 SGHRS, CDR2 YFSETQ. Trimming removed 9 bases from V and 4 bases from J, with 19 bases in between. The CDR3 here is CATATRGGGTEAFF. The CDR3 DNA sequence: TGCGCCACCGCGACGCGGGGAGGGGGCACTGAAGCTTTCTTT.

V usage is TRBV7-6 and J usage is TRBJ2-7; TRBD2 might be the D (5 bases). CDR1 is SGHVS and CDR2 is FNYEAQ in the germline V gene. Trimming shortened V by 3 bases and J by 6 bases, and 21 bases separated the two germline ends. This CDR3 has 16 residues. CDR3 amino acids: CASSFTLAEVLGEQYF. The CDR3 bases are TGTGCCAGCAGCTTTACTCTGGCGGAGGTCCTTGGCGAGCAGTACTTC.

The chain recombines TRBV4-1 with TRBJ1-6, with 8 bases lining up with TRBD1. Germline V gives CDR1 MGHRA, CDR2 YSYEKL. CDR3 length equals 17 residues. Trimming at V came to 2 bases and at J to 6 bases, leaving 9 bases not matched to a gene. CDR3 residues: CASSQNTPGQANSPLHF. The CDR3 nucleotides are TGCGCCAGCAGCCAAAATACACCGGGACAGGCTAATTCACCCCTCCACTTT.

This clone is a singleton in its sample. In the same sample, other DNA sequences code for this CDR3. The chain uses TRBV6-5 and TRBJ2-3; D is ambiguous. Germline V gene data show CDR1 as MNHEY and CDR2 as SVGAGI. The CDR3 extends over 15 amino acids. V lost 0 bases and J 4 bases, leaving 11 bases between the germline ends. CDR3 loop: CASSYSGGASDTQYF. The CDR3 DNA reads as TGTGCCAGCAGTTACTCCGGCGGAGCATCAGATACGCAGTATTTT.

The CDR3 is CASSSLTGSPSNEQFF. The CDR3 DNA reads as TGCGCCAGCAGCTCCCTGACCGGGTCGCCGTCGAATGAGCAGTTCTTC. This chain joins TRBV4-1 and TRBJ2-1, with D unresolved. The CDR3 consists of 16 residues. Germline V CDR1 and CDR2: MGHRA, YSYEKL. V was clipped by 5 bases and J by 7 bases, with 21 bases between them.

This clone occurred once. The chain links TRBV14 to TRBJ2-2; possible D gene TRBD1, 7 bases. The CDR3 sequence is 13 residues long. With 6 bases removed from V and 6 bases from J, the gap between germline ends came to 11 bases. Germline V lookup: CDR1 SGHDN, CDR2 FVKESK. The CDR3 coding sequence is TGTGCCAGCAGGGAGGGGGCCGCCGGGGAGCTGTTTTTT. This codes for CASREGAAGELFF.

J is TRBJ2-7 and V is TRBV6-5, with a tentative D call TRBD1 (5 bases). Germline V CDR1 and CDR2: MNHEY, SVGAGI. Trimming left V 5 bases short and J 5 bases short, with 16 bases between. The CDR3 is made up of 14 amino acids. This CDR3 reads CASSRRGRAHEQYF. CDR3 sequence (DNA): TGTGCCAGCAGTCGGAGAGGCAGGGCCCACGAGCAGTACTTC.

This chain joins TRBV6-1 and TRBJ2-6; 8 nucleotides line up with TRBD1. This CDR3 comprises 14 residues. Germline assignment: CDR1 MNHNS and CDR2 SASEGT. Trimming removed 6 bases from V and 2 bases from J; junction bases left unmatched: 0. CDR3 loop: CASRDRAGANVLTF. In nucleotides, the CDR3 is TGTGCCAGCAGGGACAGGGCTGGGGCCAACGTCCTGACTTTC.

The chain joins TRBV15 to TRBJ2-7, with D possibly matching TRBD2 (6 bases). The CDR3 sequence is 14 residues long. The germline V and J ends were trimmed by 4 bases and 4 bases, with 14 bases remaining between them. Germline V lookup: CDR1 LNHNV, CDR2 YYDKDF (reference sequence). The CDR3 sequence: CATSTGRDRYEQYF. CDR3 nucleotides: TGTGCCACCAGCACGGGGCGGGATCGGTACGAGCAGTACTTC.

The chain is built from TRBV4-1 and TRBJ2-5; the D is unclear. The germline CDR1 and CDR2 sequences are MGHRA and YSYEKL. With 2 bases removed from V and 5 bases from J, the gap between germline ends came to 15 bases. This CDR3 has 15 residues. The CDR3 loop is CASSQPALGVETQYF. The CDR3 nucleotides read TGCGCCAGCAGCCAACCAGCTTTAGGAGTTGAGACCCAGTACTTC.

The V call is TRBV18, the J call TRBJ1-2; 7 nucleotides agree with TRBD1. CDR1 KGHSH and CDR2 LQKENI come from the germline V gene. Trimming removed 3 bases from V and 4 bases from J; junction bases left unmatched: 8. The CDR3 spans 15 residues. CDR3 bases: TGTGCCAGCTCACCTCCAGGACAGGCCGTCTATGGCTACACCTTC. Encoded protein: CASSPPGQAVYGYTF.

The rearrangement uses TRBV6-1 and TRBJ2-2; 15 nucleotides agree with TRBD2. V was pared by 7 bases and J by 7 bases, with 4 bases of the junction left unmatched. This CDR3 is 15 amino acids long. Per the germline V gene, CDR1 is MNHNS and CDR2 is SASEGT. The DNA of the CDR3 is TGTGCCAGCATAGGACTAGCGGGAGGGGGCGGGGAGCTGTTTTTT. It translates to CASIGLAGGGGELFF.